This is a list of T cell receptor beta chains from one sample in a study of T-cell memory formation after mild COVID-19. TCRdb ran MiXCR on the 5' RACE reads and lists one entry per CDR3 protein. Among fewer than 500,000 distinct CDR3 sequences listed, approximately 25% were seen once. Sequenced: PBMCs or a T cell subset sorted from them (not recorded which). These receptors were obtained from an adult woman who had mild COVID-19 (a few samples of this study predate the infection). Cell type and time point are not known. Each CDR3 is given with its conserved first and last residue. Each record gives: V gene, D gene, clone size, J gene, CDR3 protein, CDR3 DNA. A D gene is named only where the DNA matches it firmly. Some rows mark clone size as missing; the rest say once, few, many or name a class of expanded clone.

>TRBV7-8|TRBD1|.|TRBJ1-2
CASSLVGTRTGAYYGYTF
TGTGCCAGCAGCTTAGTGGGTACACGGACAGGGGCGTACTATGGCTACACCTTC
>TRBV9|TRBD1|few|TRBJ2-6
CASSVARQGAGANVLTF
TGTGCCAGCAGCGTAGCGAGACAGGGGGCTGGGGCCAACGTCCTGACTTTC
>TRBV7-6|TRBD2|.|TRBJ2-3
CASSLAFQRGGNTDTQYF
TGTGCCAGCAGCTTAGCGTTCCAGCGGGGGGGAAACACAGATACGCAGTATTTT
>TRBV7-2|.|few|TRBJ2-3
CASSARVSDTQYF
TGTGCCAGCAGCGCTCGGGTCTCAGATACGCAGTATTTT
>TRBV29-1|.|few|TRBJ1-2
CSVEDRFGQFNYGYTF
TGCAGCGTTGAAGATCGGTTCGGACAGTTTAACTATGGCTACACCTTC
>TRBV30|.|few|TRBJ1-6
CAWRLNQGHFSPLHF
TGTGCCTGGAGACTGAATCAGGGGCATTTTTCACCCCTCCACTTT
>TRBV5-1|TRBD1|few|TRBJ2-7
CASSPRGRDFYEQYF
TGCGCCAGCAGCCCCAGGGGGCGCGATTTCTACGAGCAGTACTTC
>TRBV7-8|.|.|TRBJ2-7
CASSYDPGRATYEQYF
TGTGCCAGCAGCTACGACCCGGGCAGGGCCACCTACGAGCAGTACTTC
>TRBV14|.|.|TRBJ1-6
CASSQGQTKNSPLHF
TGTGCCAGCAGCCAAGGGCAGACCAAGAATTCACCCCTCCACTTT
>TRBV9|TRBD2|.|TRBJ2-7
CASSELAGTYEQYF
TGTGCCAGCAGCGAGCTAGCGGGGACCTACGAGCAGTACTTC
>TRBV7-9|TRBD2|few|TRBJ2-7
CASSLHSGGSPYEQYF
TGTGCCAGCAGCTTACATAGCGGGGGGTCCCCCTACGAGCAGTACTTC
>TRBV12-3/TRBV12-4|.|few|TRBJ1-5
CASSPRQGSGNQPQHF
TGTGCCAGCAGTCCAAGGCAGGGGTCGGGCAATCAGCCCCAGCATTTT
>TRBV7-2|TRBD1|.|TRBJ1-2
CASSSERGTVYGYTF
TGTGCCAGCAGCTCCGAAAGGGGGACAGTCTATGGCTACACCTTC
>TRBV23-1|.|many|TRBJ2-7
CASSPSRWNKYEQYF
TGCGCCAGCAGTCCCTCTAGGTGGAATAAGTACGAGCAGTACTTC
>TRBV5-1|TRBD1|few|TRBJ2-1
CASSVSGTVYNEQFF
TGCGCCAGCAGCGTGTCCGGGACAGTTTACAATGAGCAGTTCTTC
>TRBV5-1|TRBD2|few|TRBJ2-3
CASSLASGTSGITDTQYF
TGCGCCAGCAGCTTGGCCAGTGGGACTAGCGGGATTACAGATACGCAGTATTTT
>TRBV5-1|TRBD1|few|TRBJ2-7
CASSLGDRAARQYF
TGCGCCAGCAGCTTGGGTGACAGGGCGGCGAGGCAGTACTTC
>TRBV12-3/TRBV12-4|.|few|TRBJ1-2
CASTPGLGLANYGYTF
TGTGCCAGCACCCCGGGTCTCGGTCTAGCTAACTATGGCTACACCTTC
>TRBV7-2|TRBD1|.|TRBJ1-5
CASGQGIFQPQHF
TGTGCCTCCGGACAGGGAATATTTCAGCCCCAGCATTTT
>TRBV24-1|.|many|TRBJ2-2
CATSGPRGDTGELFF
TGTGCCACCAGTGGGCCCAGGGGGGACACCGGGGAGCTGTTTTTT